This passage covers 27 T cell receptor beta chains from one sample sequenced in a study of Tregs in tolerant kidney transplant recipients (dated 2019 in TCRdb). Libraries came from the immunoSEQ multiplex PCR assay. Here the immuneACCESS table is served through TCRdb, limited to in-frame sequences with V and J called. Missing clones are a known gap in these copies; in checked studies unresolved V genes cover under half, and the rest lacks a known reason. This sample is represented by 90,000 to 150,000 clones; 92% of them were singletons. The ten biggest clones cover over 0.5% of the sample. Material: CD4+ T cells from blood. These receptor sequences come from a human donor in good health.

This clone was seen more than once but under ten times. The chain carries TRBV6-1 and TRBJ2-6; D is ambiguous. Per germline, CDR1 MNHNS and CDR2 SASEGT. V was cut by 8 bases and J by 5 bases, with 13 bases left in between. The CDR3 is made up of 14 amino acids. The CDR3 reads CASPVPLRANVLTF. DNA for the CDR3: TGTGCCAGCCCGGTACCTCTAAGGGCCAACGTCCTGACTTTC.

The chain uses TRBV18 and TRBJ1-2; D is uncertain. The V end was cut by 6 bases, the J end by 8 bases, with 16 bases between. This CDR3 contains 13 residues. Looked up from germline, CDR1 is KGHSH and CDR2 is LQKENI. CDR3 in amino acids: CASSPPGQTGYTF. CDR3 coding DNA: TGTGCCAGCTCCCCTCCCGGGCAAACGGGCTACACCTTC.

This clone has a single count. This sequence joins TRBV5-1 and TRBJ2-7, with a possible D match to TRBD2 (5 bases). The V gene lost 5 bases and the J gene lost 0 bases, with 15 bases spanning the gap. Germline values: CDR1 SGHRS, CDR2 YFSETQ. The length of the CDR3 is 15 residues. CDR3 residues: CASSTGDPSSYEQYF. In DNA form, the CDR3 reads TGCGCCAGCAGTACCGGGGATCCCAGCTCCTACGAGCAGTACTTC.

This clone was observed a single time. CDR3 sequence (DNA): TGTGCCAGCAGCTTTGCCAGCGGGGTCACAAGGGAGACCCAGTACTTC. Translated: CASSFASGVTRETQYF. The V call is TRBV5-6, the J call TRBJ2-5, with TRBD2 matching 7 bases. Germline CDR1 and CDR2: SGHDT and YYEEEE. The CDR3 has 16 residues. The ends lost 2 bases at V and 5 bases at J; junction bases unmatched: 12.

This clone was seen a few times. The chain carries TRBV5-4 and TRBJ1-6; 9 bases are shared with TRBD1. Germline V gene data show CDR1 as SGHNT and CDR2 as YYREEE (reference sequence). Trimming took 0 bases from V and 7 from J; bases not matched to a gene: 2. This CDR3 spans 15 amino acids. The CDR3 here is CASSLVGTGNSPLHF. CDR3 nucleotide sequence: TGTGCCAGCAGCTTGGTCGGGACAGGGAATTCACCCCTCCACTTT.

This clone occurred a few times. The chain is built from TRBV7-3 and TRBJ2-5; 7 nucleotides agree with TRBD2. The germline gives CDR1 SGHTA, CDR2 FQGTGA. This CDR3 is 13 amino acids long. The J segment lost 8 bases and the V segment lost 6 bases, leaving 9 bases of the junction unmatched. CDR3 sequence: CASSSGLWGTQYF. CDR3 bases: TGTGCCAGCAGTTCGGGACTATGGGGAACCCAGTACTTC. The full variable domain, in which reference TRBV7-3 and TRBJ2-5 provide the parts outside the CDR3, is GAGVSQTPSNKVTEKGKYVELRCDPISGHTALYWYRQSLGQGPEFLIYFQGTGAADDSGLPNDRFFAVRPEGSVSTLKIQRTERGDSAVYLCASSSGLWGTQYFGPGTRLLVL.

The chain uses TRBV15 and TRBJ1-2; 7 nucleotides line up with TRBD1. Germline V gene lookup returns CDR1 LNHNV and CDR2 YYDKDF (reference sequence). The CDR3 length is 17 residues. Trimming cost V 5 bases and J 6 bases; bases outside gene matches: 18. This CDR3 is CATSPAGGTGFLDGYTF. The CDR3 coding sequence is TGTGCCACCAGCCCCGCAGGGGGGACCGGGTTTTTGGATGGCTACACCTTC.

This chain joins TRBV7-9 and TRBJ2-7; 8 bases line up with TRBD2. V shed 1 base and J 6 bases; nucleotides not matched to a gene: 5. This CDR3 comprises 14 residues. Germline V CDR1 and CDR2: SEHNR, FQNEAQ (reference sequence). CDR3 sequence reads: CASSLVSGRAEQYF. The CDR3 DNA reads TGTGCCAGCAGCTTAGTGTCCGGGAGGGCCGAGCAGTACTTC.

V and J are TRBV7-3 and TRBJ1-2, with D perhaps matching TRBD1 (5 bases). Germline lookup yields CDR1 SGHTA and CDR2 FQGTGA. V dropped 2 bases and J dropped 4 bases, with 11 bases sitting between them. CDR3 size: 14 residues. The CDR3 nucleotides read TGTGCCAGCAGCTTATCGGCCGGGGGCTATGGCTACACCTTC. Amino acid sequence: CASSLSAGGYGYTF.

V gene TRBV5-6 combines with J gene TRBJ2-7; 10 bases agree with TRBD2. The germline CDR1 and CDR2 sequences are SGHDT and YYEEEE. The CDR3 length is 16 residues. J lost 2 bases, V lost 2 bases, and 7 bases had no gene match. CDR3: CASSFLGTSATYEQYF. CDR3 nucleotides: TGTGCCAGCAGCTTTCTGGGGACTAGCGCTACCTACGAGCAGTACTTC.

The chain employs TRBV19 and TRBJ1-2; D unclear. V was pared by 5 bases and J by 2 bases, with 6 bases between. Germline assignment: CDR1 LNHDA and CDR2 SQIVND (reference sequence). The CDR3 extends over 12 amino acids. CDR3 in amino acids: CASSARNYGYTF. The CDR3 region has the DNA TGTGCCAGTAGTGCCAGGAACTATGGCTACACCTTC. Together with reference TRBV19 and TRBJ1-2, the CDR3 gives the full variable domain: DGGITQSPKYLFRKEGQNVTLSCEQNLNHDAMYWYRQDPGQGLRLIYYSQIVNDFQKGDIAEGYSVSREKKESFPLTVTSAQKNPTAFYLCASSARNYGYTFGSGTRLTVV.

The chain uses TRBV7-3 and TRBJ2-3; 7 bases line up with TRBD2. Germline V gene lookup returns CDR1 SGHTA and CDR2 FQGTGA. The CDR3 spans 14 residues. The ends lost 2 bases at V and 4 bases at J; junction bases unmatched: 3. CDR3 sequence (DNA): TGTGCCAGCAGCTTAGGGGGGGTGGCAGATACGCAGTATTTT. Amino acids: CASSLGGVADTQYF.

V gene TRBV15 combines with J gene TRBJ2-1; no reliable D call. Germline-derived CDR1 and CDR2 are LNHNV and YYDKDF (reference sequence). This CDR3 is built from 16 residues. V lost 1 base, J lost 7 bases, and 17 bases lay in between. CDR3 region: CATSRVSDTILNEQFF. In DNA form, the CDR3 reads TGTGCCACCAGCAGAGTTAGTGACACCATCTTAAATGAGCAGTTCTTC.

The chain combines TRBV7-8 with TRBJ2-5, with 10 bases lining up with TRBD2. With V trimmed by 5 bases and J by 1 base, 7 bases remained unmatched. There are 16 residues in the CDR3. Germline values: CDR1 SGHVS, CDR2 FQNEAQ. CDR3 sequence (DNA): TGTGCCAGCAGCCAGACTAGCGGGCCACCCCAAGAGACCCAGTACTTC. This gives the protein CASSQTSGPPQETQYF.

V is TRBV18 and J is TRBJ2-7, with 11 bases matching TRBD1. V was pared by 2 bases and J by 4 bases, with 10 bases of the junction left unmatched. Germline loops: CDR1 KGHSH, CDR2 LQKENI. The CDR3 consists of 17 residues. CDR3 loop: CASSPSPTGTGGYEQYF. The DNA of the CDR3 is TGTGCCAGCTCACCATCTCCTACCGGGACAGGGGGTTACGAGCAGTACTTC.

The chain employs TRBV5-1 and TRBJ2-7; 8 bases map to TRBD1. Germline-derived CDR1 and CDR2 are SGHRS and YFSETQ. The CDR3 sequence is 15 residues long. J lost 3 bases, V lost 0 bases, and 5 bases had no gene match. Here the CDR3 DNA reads TGCGCCAGCAGCTTGGCCCAGGGGGCTGGCTACGAGCAGTACTTC. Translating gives CASSLAQGAGYEQYF. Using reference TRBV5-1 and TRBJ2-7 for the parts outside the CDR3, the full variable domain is KAGVTQTPRYLIKTRGQQVTLSCSPISGHRSVSWYQQTPGQGLQFLFEYFSETQRNKGNFPGRFSGRQFSNSRSEMNVSTLELGDSALYLCASSLAQGAGYEQYFGPGTRLTVT.

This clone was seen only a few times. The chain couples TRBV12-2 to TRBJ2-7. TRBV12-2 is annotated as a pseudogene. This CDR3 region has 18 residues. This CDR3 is CASRSRGGAASVIYEQYF. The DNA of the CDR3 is TGTGCAAGTCGCTCCCGGGGTGGGGCAGCCAGCGTTATTTACGAGCAGTACTTC.

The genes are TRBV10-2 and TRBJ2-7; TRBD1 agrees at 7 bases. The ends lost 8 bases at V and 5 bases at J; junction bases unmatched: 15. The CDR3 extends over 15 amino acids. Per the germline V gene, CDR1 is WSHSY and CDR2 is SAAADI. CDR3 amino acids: CASRGTQQGLDEQYF. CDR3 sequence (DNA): TGCGCCAGCCGAGGGACGCAACAGGGGCTCGACGAGCAGTACTTC.

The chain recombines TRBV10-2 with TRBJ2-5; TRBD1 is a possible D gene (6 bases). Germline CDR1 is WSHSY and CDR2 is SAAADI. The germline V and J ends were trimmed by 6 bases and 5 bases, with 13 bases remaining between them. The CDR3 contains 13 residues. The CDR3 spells CASRGTGMETQYF. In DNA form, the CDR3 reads TGCGCCAGCAGGGGAACAGGGATGGAGACCCAGTACTTC.

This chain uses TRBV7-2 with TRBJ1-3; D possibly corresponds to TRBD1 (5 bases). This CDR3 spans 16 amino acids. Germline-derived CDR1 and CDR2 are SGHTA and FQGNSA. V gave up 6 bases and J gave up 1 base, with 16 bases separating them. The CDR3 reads CASRSQLGVSGNTIYF. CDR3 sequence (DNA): TGTGCCAGCAGGAGCCAGTTAGGGGTGTCTGGAAACACCATATATTTT.

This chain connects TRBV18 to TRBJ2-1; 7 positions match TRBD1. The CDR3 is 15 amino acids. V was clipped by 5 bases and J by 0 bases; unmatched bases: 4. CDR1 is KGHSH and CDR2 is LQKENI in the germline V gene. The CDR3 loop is CASSTGTDSYNEQFF. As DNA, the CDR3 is TGTGCCAGCTCAACCGGGACAGACTCCTACAATGAGCAGTTCTTC.

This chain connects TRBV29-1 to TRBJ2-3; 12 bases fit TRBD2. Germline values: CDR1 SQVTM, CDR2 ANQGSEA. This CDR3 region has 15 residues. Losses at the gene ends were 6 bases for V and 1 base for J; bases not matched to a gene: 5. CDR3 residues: CSVERLAGGTDTQYF. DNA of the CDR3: TGCAGCGTGGAGAGACTAGCGGGGGGCACAGATACGCAGTATTTT.

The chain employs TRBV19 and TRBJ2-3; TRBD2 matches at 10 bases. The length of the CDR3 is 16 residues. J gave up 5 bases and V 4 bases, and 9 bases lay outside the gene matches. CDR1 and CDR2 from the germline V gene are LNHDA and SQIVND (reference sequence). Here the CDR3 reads CASSTGLAGVEDTQYF. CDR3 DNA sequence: TGTGCCAGTAGTACCGGGCTAGCGGGAGTTGAAGATACGCAGTATTTT.

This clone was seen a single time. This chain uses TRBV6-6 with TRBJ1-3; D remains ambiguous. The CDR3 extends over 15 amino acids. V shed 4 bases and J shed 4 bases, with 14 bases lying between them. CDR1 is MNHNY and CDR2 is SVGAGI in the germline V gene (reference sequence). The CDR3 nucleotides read TGTGCCAGCAGTTCCCCGGCCCGGGAGGGAAACACCATATATTTT. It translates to CASSSPAREGNTIYF.

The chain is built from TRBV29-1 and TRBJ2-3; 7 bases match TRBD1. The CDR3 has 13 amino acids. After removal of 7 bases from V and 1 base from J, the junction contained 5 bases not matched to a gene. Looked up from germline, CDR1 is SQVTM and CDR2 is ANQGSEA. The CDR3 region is CSAPQGGTDTQYF. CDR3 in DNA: TGCAGCGCCCCCCAGGGGGGCACAGATACGCAGTATTTT.

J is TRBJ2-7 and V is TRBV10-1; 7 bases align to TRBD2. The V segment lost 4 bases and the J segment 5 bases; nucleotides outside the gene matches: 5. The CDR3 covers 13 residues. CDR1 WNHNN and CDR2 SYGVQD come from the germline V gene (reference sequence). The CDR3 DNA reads TGCGCCAGCAGTGGGGGGGGAGTGAACGAGCAGTACTTC. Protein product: CASSGGGVNEQYF.

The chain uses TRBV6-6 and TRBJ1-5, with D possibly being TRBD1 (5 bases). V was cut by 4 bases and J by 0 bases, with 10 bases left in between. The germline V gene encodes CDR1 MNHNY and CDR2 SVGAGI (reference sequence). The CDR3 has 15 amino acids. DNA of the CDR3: TGTGCCAGCAGTTGGCAGGGCGATAGCAATCAGCCCCAGCATTTT. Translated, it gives CASSWQGDSNQPQHF.